This T cell receptor beta chain derives from a study of blood T cell repertoires in COVID-19. Study-wide background: Spain, Italy and the United States supplied samples that represented acute and convalescent COVID-19. The cDNA or gDNA used as material had been derived from T cells, B-cell-depleted T cells, or PBMCs.

The repertoire was sequenced with immunoSEQ multiplex PCR; TCRdb's copy has only in-frame clones and lacks some. Of around 100,000 clones in the sample, about 88% are singletons; the top ten hold over 2%. The CDR3 consists of 15 residues. Trimming removed 4 bases from V and 2 bases from J, with 13 bases in between. The germline V gene encodes CDR1 MNHEY and CDR2 SVGAGI. The TCR sequence derives from a human donor in a cohort sampled during active COVID-19. Material for sequencing was peripheral blood. The chain employs TRBV6-5 and TRBJ2-3; D is unresolved. The CDR3 sequence is CASSSLVFPTDTQYF. CDR3 in DNA: TGTGCCAGCAGTTCCCTAGTATTCCCCACAGATACGCAGTATTTT.